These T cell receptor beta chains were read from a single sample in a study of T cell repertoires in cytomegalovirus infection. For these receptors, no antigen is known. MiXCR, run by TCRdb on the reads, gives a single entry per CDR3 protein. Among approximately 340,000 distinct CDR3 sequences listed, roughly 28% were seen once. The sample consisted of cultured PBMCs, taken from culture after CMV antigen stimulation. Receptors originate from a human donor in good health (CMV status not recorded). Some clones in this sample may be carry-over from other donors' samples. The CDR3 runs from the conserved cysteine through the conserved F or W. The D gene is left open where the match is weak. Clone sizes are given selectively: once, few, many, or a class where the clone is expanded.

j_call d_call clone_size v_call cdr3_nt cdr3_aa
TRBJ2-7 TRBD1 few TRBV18 TGTGCCAGCTCAACGGGACAGGGGTACTACGAGCAGTACTTC CASSTGQGYYEQYF
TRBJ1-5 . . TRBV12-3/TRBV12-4 TGTGCCAGCAGTTTGAGGAGATATAGCAATCAGCCCCAGCATTTT CASSLRRYSNQPQHF
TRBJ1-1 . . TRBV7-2 TGTGCCAGCAGCTTAGAGGTGAAGCGGGCAGCTTTCTTT CASSLEVKRAAFF
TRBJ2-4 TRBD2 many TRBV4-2 TGTGCCAGCAGCCCCGGACCGGGGGGGTTCGCCAAAAACATTCAGTACTTC CASSPGPGGFAKNIQYF
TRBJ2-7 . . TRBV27 TGTGCCAGCAGTCCCCGGGCAGGGGCAGGCGAGCAGTACTTC CASSPRAGAGEQYF
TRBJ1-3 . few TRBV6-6 TGTGCCAGCACCTGGGACGGCTCTGGAAACACCATATATTTT CASTWDGSGNTIYF
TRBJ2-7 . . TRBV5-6 TGTGCCAGCAGCCGGAGGGAATCCACCTACGAGCAGTACTTC CASSRRESTYEQYF
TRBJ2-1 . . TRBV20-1 TGCAGTGCCGACCACCCGAGCTCCTACAATGAGCAGTTCTTC CSADHPSSYNEQFF
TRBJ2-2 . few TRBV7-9 TGTGCCAGCAGCCCCTCTGGAAACACCGGGGAGCTGTTTTTT CASSPSGNTGELFF
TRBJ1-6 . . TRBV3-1 TGTGCCAGCAGCATCCAGAATTCACCCCTCCACTTT CASSIQNSPLHF
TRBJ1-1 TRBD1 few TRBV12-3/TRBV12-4 TGTGCCAGCAGTTTAACCGACAGGGCCATTAACACTGAAGCTTTCTTT CASSLTDRAINTEAFF
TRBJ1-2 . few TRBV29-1 TGCAGCGTTGAAGCGTTGACAAGTGGCTACACCTTC CSVEALTSGYTF
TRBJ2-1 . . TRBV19 TGTGCCAGTAGTATCGGGAATTACAATGAGCAGTTCTTC CASSIGNYNEQFF
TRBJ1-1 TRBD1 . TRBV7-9 TGTGCCAGCAGCTACCACGGGACAGGGGGCGCGGAAGCTTTCTTT CASSYHGTGGAEAFF
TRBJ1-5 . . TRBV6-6 TGTGCCAGCAGTTACGACCCCATTAGCAATCAGCCCCAGCATTTT CASSYDPISNQPQHF
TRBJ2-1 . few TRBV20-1 TGCAGTGCTAGAGGCCCCGCCAACTACAATGAGCAGTTCTTC CSARGPANYNEQFF